This TCR beta chain was observed in a study of blood T cell repertoires in COVID-19. Turning to the study itself: Samples taken during acute and convalescent COVID-19 were collected in the United States, Italy and Spain. T cells, B-cell-depleted T cells, or PBMCs supplied cDNA or gDNA.

The CDR3 has 17 amino acids. The germline V gene encodes CDR1 SGHTS and CDR2 YDEGEE. J lost 4 bases, V lost 4 bases, and 13 bases had no gene match. In the original workflow: Amplification with reference gene primers provided the estimates of nucleated cell counts. TCRdb's table, derived via immunoSEQ multiplex PCR, lists solely in-frame clones and lacks some. V and J calls and clone size are given by that table; D and trimming were obtained from the DNA. Seen here are 100,000 to 150,000 clones, 75% to 85% observed once, and the top ten hold around 4%. The sample was peripheral blood. The V call is TRBV5-8, the J call TRBJ2-3, with TRBD1 identical over 9 bases. The receptor was isolated from a woman in her forties or fifties with acute or convalescent COVID-19. The chain's CDR3 is CASSAPGQGKGADTQYF. DNA of the CDR3: TGTGCCAGCAGCGCACCGGGACAGGGAAAGGGGGCAGATACGCAGTATTTT. Based on the CDR3 plus reference TRBV5-8 and TRBJ2-3, the full variable domain is EAGVTQSPTHLIKTRGQQATLRCSPISGHTSVYWYQQALGLGLQFLLWYDEGEERNRGNFPPRFSGRQFPNYSSELNVNALELEDSALYLCASSAPGQGKGADTQYFGPGTRLTVL.